What follows describes a single T cell receptor (beta chain). Its antigen is currently unknown. The entry originates in a study of beta chain features in type 1 diabetes. About the research overall: Sorted cells numbering around 100,000,000 were examined across all samples. Study-level findings and limits: cDNA sequencing could over-represent cells with high TCR expression. Shortening of TCRB CDR3s, moderate but significant, appeared in all four CD4+ subsets of Type 1 diabetes patients.

Sorting based on CD45RO/CCR7/CD25/CD127/CD95/CD27 separated CD4+ naive, central memory, regulatory and stem cell-like memory cells. Reverse transcribing all isolated RNA meant expressed TCRB transcripts were sequenced. The data were produced by immunoSEQ multiplex PCR, yet TCRdb's version contains in-frame clones alone and is incomplete. This sample carries about 660,000 clones, over 11% of them seen once, and the ten largest clones take approximately 0.042%. V was shortened by 4 bases and J by 0 bases, with 8 bases between the two germline ends. This CDR3 comprises 14 residues. The germline CDR1 and CDR2 sequences are SGDLS and YYNGEE.

The sequence was obtained from a man younger than 35 with type 1 diabetes. Material: naive CD4+ T cells from blood. The V and J genes are TRBV9 and TRBJ1-3; D ambiguous. DNA for the CDR3: TGTGCCAGCAGCCTCCAATCCTCTGGAAACACCATATATTTT. Its translation is CASSLQSSGNTIYF.